The present T cell receptor beta chain was sequenced within a study of healthy donors' naive CD4 and CD8 T cells. This clonotype was found a few times. This CDR3 is 14 amino acids long. Germline CDR1 reads MNHNY; CDR2 reads SVGAGI (reference sequence). V was cut by 4 bases and J by 1 base, with 7 bases left in between. Starting from approximately 500 ng of total RNA, TCR libraries were made with linear amplification. Via MiXCR, TCRdb re-called the reads, giving one row per CDR3 protein. The data contain approximately 180,000 distinct CDR3 sequences, around 70% of them seen just once; the ten biggest clones take up about 2.1%.

The rearrangement uses TRBV6-6 and TRBJ2-2; D gene ambiguous. The receptor was derived from a pool of human donors in good health; the sample pools cells from several healthy donors. Sequences were obtained from naive CD4+ and CD8+ T cells sorted from blood, pooled from several donors. The CDR3 bases are TGTGCCAGCAGTTTTGGGCAGAACACCGGGGAGCTGTTTTTT. It translates to CASSFGQNTGELFF.